This T cell receptor (beta chain) was recovered during a study of T-cell memory formation after mild COVID-19. About the study: Most TCR clusters belonged to a single donor. Study-wide results and limits: Shrinking CD4+ clones were chiefly CM and EM; CD8+ ones were chiefly EMRA.

This CDR3 spans 16 amino acids. Trimming cost V 5 bases and J 7 bases; bases outside gene matches: 13. The germline V gene encodes CDR1 KGHSH and CDR2 LQKENI. This clonotype was observed a few times. Its cognate antigen is unknown. TCRdb re-called the 5' RACE reads with MiXCR, one entry per CDR3 protein. Of about 110,000 distinct CDR3 sequences listed, 15% to 20% were seen once; the top ten hold around 5.1%. Sequencing was carried out using PBMCs or a T cell subset sorted from them (not recorded which). The clonotype was recovered from a man aged 18 to 30 who had mild COVID-19 (a few samples of this study predate the infection). Cell type and time point are not known. J is TRBJ1-5 and V is TRBV18, with TRBD1 identical over 8 bases. The CDR3 DNA reads as TGTGCCAGCTCAGCTGGACAGGGAACGATGGTACAGCCCCAGCATTTT. This encodes CASSAGQGTMVQPQHF.